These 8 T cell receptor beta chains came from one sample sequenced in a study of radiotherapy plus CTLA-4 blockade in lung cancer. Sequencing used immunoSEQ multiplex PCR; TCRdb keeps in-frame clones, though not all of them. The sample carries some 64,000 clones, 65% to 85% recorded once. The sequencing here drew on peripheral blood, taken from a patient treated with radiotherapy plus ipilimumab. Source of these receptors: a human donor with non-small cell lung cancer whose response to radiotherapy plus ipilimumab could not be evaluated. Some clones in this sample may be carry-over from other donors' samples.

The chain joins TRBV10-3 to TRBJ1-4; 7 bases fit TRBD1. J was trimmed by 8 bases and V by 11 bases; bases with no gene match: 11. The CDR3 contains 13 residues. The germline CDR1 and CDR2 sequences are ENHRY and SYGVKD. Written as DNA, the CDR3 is TGTGCCTCGAAGGGGGCCGGGGTCGAAAAACTGTTTTTT. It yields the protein CASKGAGVEKLFF.

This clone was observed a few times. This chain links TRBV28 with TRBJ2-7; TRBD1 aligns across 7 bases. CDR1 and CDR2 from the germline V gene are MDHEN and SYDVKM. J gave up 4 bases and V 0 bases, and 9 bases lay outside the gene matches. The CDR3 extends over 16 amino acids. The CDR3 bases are TGTGCCAGCAGTTTATGGGCGCCAGGGGGAGAATACGAGCAGTACTTC. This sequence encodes CASSLWAPGGEYEQYF.

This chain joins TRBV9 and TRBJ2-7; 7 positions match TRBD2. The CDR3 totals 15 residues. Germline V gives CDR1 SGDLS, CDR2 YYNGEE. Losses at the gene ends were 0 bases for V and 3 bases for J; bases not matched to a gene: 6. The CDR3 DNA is TGTGCCAGCAGCGTAGCCGGGTCGGGAGGCTACGAGCAGTACTTC. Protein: CASSVAGSGGYEQYF.

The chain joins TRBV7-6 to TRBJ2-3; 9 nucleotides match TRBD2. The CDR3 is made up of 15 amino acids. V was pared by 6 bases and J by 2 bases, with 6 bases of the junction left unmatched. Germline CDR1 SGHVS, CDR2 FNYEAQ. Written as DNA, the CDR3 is TGTGCCAGCAGAAGACTAGCGGAGCCCACAGATACGCAGTATTTT. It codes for CASRRLAEPTDTQYF.

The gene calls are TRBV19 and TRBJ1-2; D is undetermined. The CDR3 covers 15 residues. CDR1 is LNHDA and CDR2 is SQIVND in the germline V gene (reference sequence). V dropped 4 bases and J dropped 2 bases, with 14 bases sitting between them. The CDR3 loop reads CASSRPSGSNYGYTF. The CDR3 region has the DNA TGTGCCAGTAGTAGGCCCTCCGGGAGCAACTATGGCTACACCTTC.

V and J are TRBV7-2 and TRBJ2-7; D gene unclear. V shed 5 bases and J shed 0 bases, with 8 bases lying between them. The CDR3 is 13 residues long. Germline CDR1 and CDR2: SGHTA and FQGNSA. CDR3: CASSQRHSYEQYF. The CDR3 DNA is TGTGCCAGCAGCCAACGACACTCCTACGAGCAGTACTTC.

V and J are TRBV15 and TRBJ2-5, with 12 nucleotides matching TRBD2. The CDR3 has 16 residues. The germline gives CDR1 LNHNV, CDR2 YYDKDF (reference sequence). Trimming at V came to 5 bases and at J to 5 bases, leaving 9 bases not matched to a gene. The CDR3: CATSPGASGGGETQYF. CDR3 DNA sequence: TGTGCCACCAGCCCAGGGGCTAGCGGGGGGGGTGAGACCCAGTACTTC.

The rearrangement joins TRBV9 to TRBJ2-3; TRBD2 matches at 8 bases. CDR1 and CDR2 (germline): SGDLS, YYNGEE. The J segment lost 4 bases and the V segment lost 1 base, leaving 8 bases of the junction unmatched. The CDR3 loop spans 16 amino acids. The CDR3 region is CASSVKSSGGADTQYF. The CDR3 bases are TGTGCCAGCAGCGTAAAATCCAGCGGGGGCGCAGATACGCAGTATTTT.